This passage covers 18 T cell receptor beta chains from one sample sequenced in a study of regulatory T cells in long-lasting Graves disease. The TCR beta library used iRepertoire HTBI primers with Arm-PCR amplification of CDR3. TCRdb re-called the multiplex PCR reads with MiXCR, one entry per CDR3 protein. The sample carries around 500,000 distinct CDR3 sequences, around 11% recorded once. Time point denoted: newly diagnosed GD, antithyroid drugs for less than 3 months. Preparation of the TCR library used RNA extracted from PBMCs. These data are also associated with another study on T cells in Graves' hyperthyroidism and ophthalmopathy.

This specimen was peripheral blood mononuclear cells (PBMCs), taken at new diagnosis, from a patient treated with antithyroid drugs. These receptors were taken from a woman aged 30 to 39 with Graves disease.

This clonotype came up many times. The chain recombines TRBV3-1 with TRBJ1-5; D gene uncertain. Deletions cut 4 bases from V and 0 bases from J, with 10 bases between. Germline V lookup: CDR1 LGHDT, CDR2 YNNKEL (reference sequence). The CDR3 sequence is 15 residues long. The CDR3 region has the DNA TGTGCCAGCAGCCTATCAACCTATAGCAATCAGCCCCAGCATTTT. Amino acids: CASSLSTYSNQPQHF. Combining the CDR3 with reference TRBV3-1 and TRBJ1-5 gives the whole variable domain DTAVSQTPKYLVTQMGNDKSIKCEQNLGHDTMYWYKQDSKKFLKIMFSYNNKELIINETVPNRFSPKSPDKAHLNLHINSLELGDSAVYFCASSLSTYSNQPQHFGDGTRLSIL.

There are many counts of this clonotype. The rearrangement joins TRBV7-9 to TRBJ2-7; D gene ambiguous. The CDR3 sequence is 14 residues long. Trimming stripped 1 base from V and 2 bases from J, with 9 bases between. Germline-derived CDR1 and CDR2 are SEHNR and FQNEAQ (reference sequence). CDR3 DNA: TGTGCCAGCAGCTTAGAATGGGAACCCTACGAGCAGTACTTC. It encodes CASSLEWEPYEQYF.

This clonotype was counted ten times or more. This sequence joins TRBV3-1 and TRBJ2-1; no clear D. The V end was cut by 4 bases, the J end by 6 bases, with 13 bases between. Germline CDR1 is LGHDT and CDR2 is YNNKEL (reference sequence). CDR3 size: 14 residues. The DNA of the CDR3 is TGTGCCAGCAGCCGCTTAGTGGGGTCCAATGAGCAGTTCTTC. Its translation is CASSRLVGSNEQFF.

This clonotype was seen repeatedly, ten times or more. This sequence joins TRBV3-1 and TRBJ2-1, with D perhaps given as TRBD1 or TRBD2 (5 bases each). The germline V gene has CDR1 LGHDT and CDR2 YNNKEL (reference sequence). Trimming stripped 8 bases from V and 10 bases from J, with 12 bases between. CDR3 length: 11 amino acids. The CDR3 loop reads CASGRGGEQFF. The CDR3 nucleotides are TGTGCCAGCGGAAGGGGCGGGGAGCAGTTCTTC.

V gene TRBV19 combines with J gene TRBJ1-1; weak D call: TRBD1 (5 bases). Trimming stripped 3 bases from V and 5 bases from J, with 13 bases between. The CDR3 consists of 14 residues. Germline V gives CDR1 LNHDA, CDR2 SQIVND (reference sequence). The CDR3 region is CASSIAYGGTEAFF. The CDR3, as DNA: TGTGCCAGTAGTATTGCCTACGGGGGGACTGAAGCTTTCTTT.

The chain couples TRBV5-6 to TRBJ1-1, with D perhaps TRBD1 (5 bases). The CDR3 is 13 residues long. V was cut by 7 bases and J by 0 bases, with 10 bases left in between. Germline CDR1 reads SGHDT; CDR2 reads YYEEEE. CDR3 bases: TGTGCCAGCTGTGACAGCCTGAACACTGAAGCTTTCTTT. It translates to CASCDSLNTEAFF.

This chain joins TRBV27 and TRBJ1-5, with 7 bases that match TRBD1. The CDR3 has 14 amino acids. Germline V gives CDR1 MNHEY, CDR2 SMNVEV (reference sequence). V shed 4 bases and J 4 bases; nucleotides not matched to a gene: 4. The CDR3: CASSYRGGNQPQHF. In nucleotides, the CDR3 is TGTGCCAGCAGTTACAGGGGAGGAAATCAGCCCCAGCATTTT.

This clonotype was seen many times. The V call is TRBV28, the J call TRBJ1-5; D gene ambiguous. The CDR3 covers 12 residues. V lost 6 bases and J lost 15, with 18 bases in between. CDR1 is MDHEN and CDR2 is SYDVKM in the germline V gene. This chain's CDR3 is CASSSDPPKRHF. The CDR3 nucleotides are TGTGCCAGCAGCTCGGACCCCCCCAAGCGGCATTTT.

Notes on this clonotype: A much more abundant neighbour one base away suggests this may be a read error. V usage is TRBV6-5 and J usage is TRBJ2-1, with D perhaps being TRBD1 or TRBD2 (5 bases each). TRBJ2-5 explains the end of the DNA better; the J call may be wrong. The CDR3 runs 14 residues. Per germline, CDR1 MNHEY and CDR2 SVGAGI. In nucleotides, the CDR3 is TGTGCCAGCAGTTACTTGGCAGGGAGAGAGACCCAGTACTTC. Translated: CASSYLAGRETQYF.

In regard to this clonotype: The junction departs from the called germline gene at one end, perhaps through a read error. This chain uses TRBV6-1 with TRBJ2-7; tentatively, D is TRBD1 (5 bases). From germline, CDR1 is MNHNS and CDR2 SASEGT. The CDR3 totals 16 residues. CDR3 nucleotide sequence: TGTGCCAGCAACAGGCCAACTTCTTCTTCGGCCTACGAGCGGTACTTC. This translates into CASNRPTSSSAYERYF.

The chain is built from TRBV5-4 and TRBJ2-1; D is unclear. The ends were cut back, 2 bases at V and 0 bases at J, with 9 bases in the middle. Germline loops: CDR1 SGHNT, CDR2 YYREEE (reference sequence). CDR3 length: 15 residues. This CDR3 reads CASSFKQISYNEQFF. Written as DNA, the CDR3 is TGTGCCAGCAGCTTTAAACAGATCTCCTACAATGAGCAGTTCTTC.

This clonotype occurred many times. The chain has TRBV4-1 and TRBJ1-5; D is uncertain. Germline loops: CDR1 MGHRA, CDR2 YSYEKL. The CDR3 consists of 17 residues. V was cut by 0 bases and J by 4 bases, with 16 bases left in between. The CDR3 loop reads CASSQDTSGPENQPQHF. DNA for the CDR3: TGCGCCAGCAGCCAAGATACTTCCGGACCTGAAAATCAGCCCCAGCATTTT.

Ten or more counts support this clonotype. V and J are TRBV19 and TRBJ1-2; D call uncertain. Trimming removed 8 bases at V and 1 base at J, with 20 bases between. Germline V lookup: CDR1 LNHDA, CDR2 SQIVND (reference sequence). This CDR3 contains 16 residues. CDR3 sequence: CASSSLSPNFNYGYTF. The CDR3 DNA is TGTGCCAGTTCCTCTCTTAGCCCAAACTTTAACTATGGCTACACCTTC.

This clonotype was found a few times. V is TRBV7-2 and J is TRBJ1-4, with TRBD1 matching over 10 bases. Per the germline V gene, CDR1 is SGHTA and CDR2 is FQGNSA. With 4 bases clipped from V and 7 bases from J, the junction kept 6 bases outside the gene matches. CDR3 length: 15 residues. CDR3: CASSSRQGASEKLFF. The DNA of the CDR3 is TGTGCCAGCAGCTCAAGACAGGGGGCAAGTGAAAAACTGTTTTTT.

This clonotype showed up many times. The chain links TRBV4-1 to TRBJ2-3; 7 bases align to TRBD1. Trimming took 0 bases from V and 5 from J; bases not matched to a gene: 8. The V gene's germline CDR1 is MGHRA and CDR2 YSYEKL. The CDR3 loop spans 16 amino acids. CDR3 region: CASSQEIRGRLDTQYF. The CDR3 coding sequence is TGCGCCAGCAGCCAAGAAATAAGGGGGCGGTTAGATACGCAGTATTTT.

This clonotype came up many times. V is TRBV27 and J is TRBJ1-6; perhaps TRBD1 as D (5 bases). V gave up 4 bases and J gave up 8 bases, with 9 bases separating them. The germline V gene has CDR1 MNHEY and CDR2 SMNVEV (reference sequence). The CDR3 contains 13 residues. The CDR3 protein is CASSWTRDSPLHF. The CDR3 DNA is TGTGCCAGCAGTTGGACAAGGGATTCACCCCTCCACTTT.

This clonotype was observed at least ten times. The CDR3 sequence: CASSPGLAGSTSGDNEQFF. CDR3 DNA: TGTGCCAGCAGTCCTGGACTAGCGGGGTCCACCTCGGGGGACAATGAGCAGTTCTTC. This chain uses TRBV7-2 with TRBJ2-1; 12 positions agree with TRBD2. Trimming at V came to 6 bases and at J to 5 bases, leaving 17 bases not matched to a gene. The CDR3 covers 19 residues. The germline V gene has CDR1 SGHTA and CDR2 FQGNSA.

This clonotype has at least ten counts. The V and J genes are TRBV24-1 and TRBJ2-3, with TRBD1 identical over 7 bases. The CDR3 consists of 15 residues. V trimming: 4 bases; J trimming: 3 bases; junction bases outside the gene matches: 6. Per the germline V gene, CDR1 is KGHDR and CDR2 is SFDVKD. The DNA for the CDR3 is TGTGCCACCAGTGAGTTGACAGGGACGACAGATACGCAGTATTTT. Encoded protein: CATSELTGTTDTQYF.